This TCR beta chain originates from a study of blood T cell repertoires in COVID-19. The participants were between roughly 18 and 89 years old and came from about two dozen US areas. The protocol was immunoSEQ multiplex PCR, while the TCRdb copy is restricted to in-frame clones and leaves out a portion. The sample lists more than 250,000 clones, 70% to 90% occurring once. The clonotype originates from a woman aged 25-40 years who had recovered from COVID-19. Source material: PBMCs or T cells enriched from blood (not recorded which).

The CDR3 sequence is CASSGVWGPNQPQHF. CDR3 in DNA: TGTGCCAGCAGTGGGGTCTGGGGCCCCAATCAGCCCCAGCATTTT. The chain couples TRBV27 to TRBJ1-5; D perhaps matches TRBD1 (5 bases). Germline lookup yields CDR1 MNHEY and CDR2 SMNVEV (reference sequence). Trimming shortened V by 5 bases and J by 3 bases, and 14 bases separated the two germline ends. CDR3 length: 15 residues.